This T cell receptor (beta chain) was sequenced during a study of beta chain features in type 1 diabetes. Study results and caveats: Among all four CD4+ subsets, Type 1 diabetes patients had TCRB CDR3s that were moderately but significantly shorter. Shorter templates might be favored by PCR, and equally so in patients and in controls. Among patients, naive, central memory and Treg TCRB repertoires appeared more similar than among healthy donors. Junctions at VDJ sites from type 1 diabetes patients had fewer insertions and more deletions. A cDNA-based sequencing approach could over-represent cells with high TCR expression.

The investigators reverse transcribed all of the isolated RNA, so they sequenced expressed TCRB transcripts. Repertoires were generated with immunoSEQ multiplex PCR, while TCRdb's copy carries only in-frame clones and drops some. The sample yields roughly 180,000 clones, roughly 7.1% seen once. About this clone: Antigen unknown.

In germline, CDR1 is MNHEY, CDR2 SVGAGI. CDR3 length: 13 amino acids. Between the trimmed V and J ends, which lost 4 bases and 0 bases, there was a span of 4 bases. The chain combines TRBV6-5 with TRBJ1-3; D uncertain. The sequence derives from a middle-aged woman with type 1 diabetes. Material for sequencing was central memory CD4+ T cells from blood. This CDR3 reads CASSSTSGNTIYF. The CDR3 DNA is TGTGCCAGCAGTTCTACCTCTGGAAACACCATATATTTT.